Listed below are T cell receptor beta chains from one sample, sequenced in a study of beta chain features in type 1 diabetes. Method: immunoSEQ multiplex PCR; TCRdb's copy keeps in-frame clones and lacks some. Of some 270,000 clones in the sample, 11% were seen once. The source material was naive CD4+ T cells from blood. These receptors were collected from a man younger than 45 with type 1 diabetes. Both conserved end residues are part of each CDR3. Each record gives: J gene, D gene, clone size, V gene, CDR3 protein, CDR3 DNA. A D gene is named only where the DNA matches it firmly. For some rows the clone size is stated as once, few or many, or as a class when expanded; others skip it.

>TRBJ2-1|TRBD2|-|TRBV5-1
CASSDPTSANEQFF
TGCGCCAGCAGCGATCCGACTAGCGCCAATGAGCAGTTCTTC
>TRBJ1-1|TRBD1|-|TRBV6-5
CASSYQTGSFEAFF
TGTGCCAGCAGTTATCAGACAGGGAGTTTTGAAGCTTTCTTT
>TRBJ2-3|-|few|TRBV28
CASSLSNTDTQYF
TGTGCCAGCAGTTTATCCAACACAGATACGCAGTATTTT
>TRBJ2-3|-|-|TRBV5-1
CASSLGGQGDTQYF
TGCGCCAGCAGCTTGGGGGGGCAGGGAGATACGCAGTATTTT
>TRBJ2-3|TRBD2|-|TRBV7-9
CASKNGGGADTQYF
TGTGCCAGCAAGAACGGCGGGGGTGCAGATACGCAGTATTTT
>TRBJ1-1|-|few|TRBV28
CASSLARFSEAFF
TGTGCCAGCAGTTTAGCCCGGTTCTCTGAAGCTTTCTTT
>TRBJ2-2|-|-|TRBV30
CAWRQGRRTGELFF
TGTGCCTGGAGACAGGGTAGAAGAACCGGGGAGCTGTTTTTT
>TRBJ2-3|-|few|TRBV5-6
CASSLGGGGSDTQYF
TGTGCCAGCAGCTTGGGAGGGGGGGGCTCAGATACGCAGTATTTT
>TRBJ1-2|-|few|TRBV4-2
CASSQEWQASNYGYTF
TGTGCCAGCAGCCAAGAATGGCAGGCCTCTAACTATGGCTACACCTTC
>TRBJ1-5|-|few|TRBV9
CASSSGWSNQPQHF
TGTGCCAGCAGCTCCGGTTGGAGCAATCAGCCCCAGCATTTT
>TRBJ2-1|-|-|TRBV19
CASSIELGGFGEQFF
TGTGCCAGTAGTATAGAACTAGGAGGTTTTGGTGAGCAGTTCTTC
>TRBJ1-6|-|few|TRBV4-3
CASSQDGASPLHF
TGCGCCAGCAGCCAAGATGGGGCCTCACCCCTCCACTTT
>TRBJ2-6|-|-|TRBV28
CASTTDRSGANVLTF
TGTGCCAGCACCACTGACAGGTCTGGGGCCAACGTCCTGACTTTC
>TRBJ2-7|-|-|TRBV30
CAWSVSGSEQYF
TGTGCCTGGAGTGTTTCAGGCAGCGAGCAGTACTTC
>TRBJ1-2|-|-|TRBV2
CASSEGGGYGYTF
TGTGCCAGCAGTGAAGGGGGGGGCTATGGCTACACCTTC
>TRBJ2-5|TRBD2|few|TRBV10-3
CATMAGTSEETQYF
TGTGCCACCATGGCCGGGACTAGCGAGGAGACCCAGTACTTC
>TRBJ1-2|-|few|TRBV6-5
CASRLRAPGGYTF
TGTGCCAGCAGACTCCGGGCCCCGGGGGGCTACACCTTC
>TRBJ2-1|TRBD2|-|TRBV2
CASRALGLAGAEQFF
TGTGCCAGCAGAGCCTTAGGACTAGCGGGGGCCGAGCAGTTCTTC
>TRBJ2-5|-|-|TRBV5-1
CASSLEGFDETQYF
TGCGCCAGCAGCTTAGAGGGATTTGACGAGACCCAGTACTTC
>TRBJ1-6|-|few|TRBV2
CASSEASPLHF
TGTGCCAGCAGTGAGGCCTCACCCCTCCACTTT
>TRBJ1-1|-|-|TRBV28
CASSLLSMNTEAFF
TGTGCCAGCAGTTTATTGTCAATGAACACTGAAGCTTTCTTT
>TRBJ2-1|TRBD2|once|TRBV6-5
CASSYLAGGQDEQFF
TGTGCCAGCAGTTACTTAGCGGGGGGGCAGGATGAGCAGTTCTTC
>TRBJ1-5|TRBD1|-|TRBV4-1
CASSSDRGRQPQHF
TGCGCCAGCAGCTCGGACAGGGGACGACAGCCCCAGCATTTT
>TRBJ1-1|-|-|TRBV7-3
CASSFVRDTEAFF
TGTGCCAGCAGCTTCGTCCGGGACACTGAAGCTTTCTTT
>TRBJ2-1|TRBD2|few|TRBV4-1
CASSPGLARSNEQFF
TGCGCCAGCAGCCCTGGACTAGCGCGGAGCAATGAGCAGTTCTTC
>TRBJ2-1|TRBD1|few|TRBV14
CASSPPGTVYNEQFF
TGTGCCAGCAGCCCACCCGGGACAGTCTACAATGAGCAGTTCTTC
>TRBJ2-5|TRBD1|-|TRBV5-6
CASSYDQGVEETQYF
TGTGCCAGCAGCTACGACCAGGGGGTGGAGGAGACCCAGTACTTC
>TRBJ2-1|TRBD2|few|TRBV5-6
CASSLGDYLYNEQFF
TGTGCCAGCAGCTTGGGGGACTATCTATACAATGAGCAGTTCTTC
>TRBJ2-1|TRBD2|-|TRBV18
CASSPPTPLAGASYNEQFF
TGTGCCAGCTCACCACCGACACCACTAGCGGGGGCCTCATACAATGAGCAGTTCTTC
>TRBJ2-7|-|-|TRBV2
CASSDGGHSYEQYF
TGTGCCAGCAGTGACGGCGGGCACTCCTACGAGCAGTACTTC
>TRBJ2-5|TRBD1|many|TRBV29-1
CSFHRGIEETQYF
TGCAGCTTCCACAGGGGTATCGAAGAGACCCAGTACTTC
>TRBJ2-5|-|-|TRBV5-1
CASSTSATQYF
TGCGCCAGCAGTACAAGTGCGACCCAGTACTTC
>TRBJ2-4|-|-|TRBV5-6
CASSLRGGQPLAKNIQYF
TGTGCCAGCAGCTTGAGAGGAGGCCAGCCCCTAGCCAAAAACATTCAGTACTTC
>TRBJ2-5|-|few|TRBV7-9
CASSPQTAWETQYF
TGTGCCAGCAGCCCCCAGACAGCTTGGGAGACCCAGTACTTC
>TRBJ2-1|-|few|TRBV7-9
CASSLGASSSYNEQFF
TGTGCCAGCAGCTTAGGAGCAAGTTCCTCCTACAATGAGCAGTTCTTC
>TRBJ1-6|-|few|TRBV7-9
CASSPPVSPLHF
TGTGCCAGCAGCCCTCCGGTTTCACCCCTCCACTTT
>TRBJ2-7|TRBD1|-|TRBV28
CASSLDRGDYEQYF
TGTGCCAGCAGTCTAGACAGGGGCGACTACGAGCAGTACTTC
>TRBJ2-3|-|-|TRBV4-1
CASSHGRDTDTQYF
TGCGCCAGCAGCCACGGACGGGACACAGATACGCAGTATTTT
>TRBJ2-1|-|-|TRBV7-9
CASSRPVTPNNEQFF
TGTGCCAGCAGCCGGCCCGTGACTCCTAACAATGAGCAGTTCTTC
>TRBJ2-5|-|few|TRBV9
CASSVFLDTTQYF
TGTGCCAGCAGCGTCTTCCTGGACACGACCCAGTACTTC
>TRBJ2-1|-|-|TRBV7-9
CASSRTPLNEQFF
TGTGCCAGCAGCCGGACTCCCCTGAATGAGCAGTTCTTC
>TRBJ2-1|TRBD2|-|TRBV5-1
CASSLVPTGGEKQFF
TGCGCCAGCAGCTTGGTTCCTACGGGGGGAGAAAAGCAGTTCTTC
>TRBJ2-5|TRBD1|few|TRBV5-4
CASSSRDRGIQETQYF
TGTGCCAGCAGCTCCCGGGACAGGGGAATCCAAGAGACCCAGTACTTC
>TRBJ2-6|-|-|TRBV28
CASSSAETSGANVLTF
TGTGCCAGCAGTTCAGCGGAGACCTCTGGGGCCAACGTCCTGACTTTC
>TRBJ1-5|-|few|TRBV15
CATSRDAGVYSNQPQHF
TGTGCCACCAGCAGAGATGCCGGGGTCTATAGCAATCAGCCCCAGCATTTT
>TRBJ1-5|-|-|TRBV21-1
CASSIPLLNRDSTSQPQHF
TGTGCCAGCAGCATACCACTTCTAAACAGGGATAGCACATCACAGCCCCAGCATTTT
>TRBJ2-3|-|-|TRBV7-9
CASSLEGDTQYF
TGTGCCAGCAGCTTAGAGGGGGATACGCAGTATTTT